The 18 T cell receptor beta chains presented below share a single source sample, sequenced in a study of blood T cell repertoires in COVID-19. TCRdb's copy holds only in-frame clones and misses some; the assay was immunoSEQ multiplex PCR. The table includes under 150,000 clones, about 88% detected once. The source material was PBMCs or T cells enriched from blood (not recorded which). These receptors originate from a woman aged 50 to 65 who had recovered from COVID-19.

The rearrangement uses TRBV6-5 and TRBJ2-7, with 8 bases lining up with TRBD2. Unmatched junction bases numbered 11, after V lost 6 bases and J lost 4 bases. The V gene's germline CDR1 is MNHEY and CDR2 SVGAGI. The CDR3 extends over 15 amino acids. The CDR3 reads CASSADAGGSYEQYF. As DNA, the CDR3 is TGTGCCAGCAGCGCTGACGCGGGGGGCTCGTACGAGCAGTACTTC.

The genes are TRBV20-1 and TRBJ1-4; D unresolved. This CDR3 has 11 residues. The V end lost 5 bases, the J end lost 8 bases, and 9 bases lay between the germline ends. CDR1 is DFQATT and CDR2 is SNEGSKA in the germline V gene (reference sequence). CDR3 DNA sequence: TGCAGTGCTTTGACAAGAGAAAAACTGTTTTTT. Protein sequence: CSALTREKLFF.

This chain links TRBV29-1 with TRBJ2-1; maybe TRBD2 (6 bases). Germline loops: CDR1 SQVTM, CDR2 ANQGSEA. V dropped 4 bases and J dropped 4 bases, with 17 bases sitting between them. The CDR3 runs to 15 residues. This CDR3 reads CSVGGEGKSYNEQFF. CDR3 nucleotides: TGCAGCGTTGGCGGGGAAGGAAAAAGTTACAATGAGCAGTTCTTC.

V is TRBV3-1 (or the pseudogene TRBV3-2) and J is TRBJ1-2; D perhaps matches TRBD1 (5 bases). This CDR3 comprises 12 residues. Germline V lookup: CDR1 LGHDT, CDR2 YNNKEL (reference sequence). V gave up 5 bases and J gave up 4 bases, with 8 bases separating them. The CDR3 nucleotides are TGTGCCAGCAGCTGGGGCAGCTATGGCTACACCTTC. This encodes CASSWGSYGYTF.

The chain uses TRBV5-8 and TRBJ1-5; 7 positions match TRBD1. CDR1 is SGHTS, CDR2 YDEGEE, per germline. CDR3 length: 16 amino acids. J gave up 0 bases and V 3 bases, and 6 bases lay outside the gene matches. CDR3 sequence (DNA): TGTGCCAGCAGCTCCTTACAGGGGTATAGCAATCAGCCCCAGCATTTT. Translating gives CASSSLQGYSNQPQHF.

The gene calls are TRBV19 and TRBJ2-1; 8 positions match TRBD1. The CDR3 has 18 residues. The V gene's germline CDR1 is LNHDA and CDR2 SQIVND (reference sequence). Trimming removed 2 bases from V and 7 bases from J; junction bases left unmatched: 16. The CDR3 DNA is TGTGCCAGTAGTATAACTTATCTGTTCAGGGGGCGCGTTAATGAGCAGTTCTTC. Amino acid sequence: CASSITYLFRGRVNEQFF.

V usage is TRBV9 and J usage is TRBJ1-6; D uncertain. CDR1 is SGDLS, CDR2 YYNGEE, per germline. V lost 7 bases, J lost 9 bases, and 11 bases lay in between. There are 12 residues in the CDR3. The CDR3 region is CASGEGSSPLHF. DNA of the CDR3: TGTGCCAGCGGCGAAGGGAGTTCACCCCTCCACTTT.

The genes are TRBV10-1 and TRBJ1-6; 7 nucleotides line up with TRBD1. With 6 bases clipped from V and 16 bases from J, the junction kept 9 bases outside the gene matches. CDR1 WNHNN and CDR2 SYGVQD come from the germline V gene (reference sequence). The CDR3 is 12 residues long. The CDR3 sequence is CASSAPGQTLHF. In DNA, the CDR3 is TGCGCCAGCAGCGCTCCGGGACAGACACTCCACTTT.

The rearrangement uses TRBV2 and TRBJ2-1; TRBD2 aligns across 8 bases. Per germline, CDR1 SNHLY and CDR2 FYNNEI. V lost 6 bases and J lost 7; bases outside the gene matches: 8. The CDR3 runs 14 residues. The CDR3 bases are TGTGCCAGCAGGATCACGGGGGGGTGGAATGAGCAGTTCTTC. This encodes CASRITGGWNEQFF.

The CDR3 region has the DNA TGTGCCAGCAGTGATAGGACAGGGAGATTACTAGCCAAAAACATTCAGTACTTC. Translated, it gives CASSDRTGRLLAKNIQYF. V is TRBV2 and J is TRBJ2-4; 8 bases fit TRBD1. This CDR3 region has 18 residues. Germline loops: CDR1 SNHLY, CDR2 FYNNEI. V shed 3 bases, J shed 0 bases, and the junction held 10 bases outside the gene matches.

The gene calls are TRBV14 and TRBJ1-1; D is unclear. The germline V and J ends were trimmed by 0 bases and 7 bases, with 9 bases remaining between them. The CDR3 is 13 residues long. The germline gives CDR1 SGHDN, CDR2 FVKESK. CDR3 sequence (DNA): TGTGCCAGCAGCCAAGAGCTCGGTGATGAAGCTTTCTTT. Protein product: CASSQELGDEAFF.

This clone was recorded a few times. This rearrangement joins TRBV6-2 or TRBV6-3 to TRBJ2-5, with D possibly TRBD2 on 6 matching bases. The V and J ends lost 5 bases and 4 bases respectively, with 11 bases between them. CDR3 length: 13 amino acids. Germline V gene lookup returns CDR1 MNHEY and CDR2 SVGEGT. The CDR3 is CASSPPGLETQYF. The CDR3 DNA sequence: TGTGCCAGCAGTCCCCCGGGACTAGAGACCCAGTACTTC.

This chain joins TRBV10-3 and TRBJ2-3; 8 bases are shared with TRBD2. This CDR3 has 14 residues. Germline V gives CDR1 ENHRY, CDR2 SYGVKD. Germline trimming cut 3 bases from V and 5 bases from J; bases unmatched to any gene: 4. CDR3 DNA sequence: TGTGCCATCAGTGAAACGAGCGGGGGAGATACGCAGTATTTT. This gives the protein CAISETSGGDTQYF.

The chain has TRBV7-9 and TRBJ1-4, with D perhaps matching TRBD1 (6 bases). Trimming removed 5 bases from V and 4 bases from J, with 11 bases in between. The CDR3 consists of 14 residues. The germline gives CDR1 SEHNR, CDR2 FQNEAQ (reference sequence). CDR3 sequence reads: CASSAQGSNEKLFF. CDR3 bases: TGTGCCAGCAGCGCACAGGGAAGTAATGAAAAACTGTTTTTT. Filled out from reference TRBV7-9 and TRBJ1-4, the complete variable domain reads DTGVSQNPRHKITKRGQNVTFRCDPISEHNRLYWYRQTLGQGPEFLTYFQNEAQLEKSRLLSDRFSAERPKGSFSTLEIQRTEQGDSAMYLCASSAQGSNEKLFFGSGTQLSVL.

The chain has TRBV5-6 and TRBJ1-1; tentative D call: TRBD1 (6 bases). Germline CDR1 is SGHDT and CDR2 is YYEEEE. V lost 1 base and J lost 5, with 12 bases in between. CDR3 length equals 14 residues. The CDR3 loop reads CASSLLGGATEAFF. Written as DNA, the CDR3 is TGTGCCAGCAGCTTGTTAGGGGGGGCTACTGAAGCTTTCTTT.

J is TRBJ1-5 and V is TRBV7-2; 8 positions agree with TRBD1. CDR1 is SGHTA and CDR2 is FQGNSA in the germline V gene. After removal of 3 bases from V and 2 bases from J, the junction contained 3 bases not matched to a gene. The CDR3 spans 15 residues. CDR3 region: CASSLETGGNQPQHF. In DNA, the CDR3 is TGTGCCAGCAGCTTGGAGACAGGGGGCAATCAGCCCCAGCATTTT.

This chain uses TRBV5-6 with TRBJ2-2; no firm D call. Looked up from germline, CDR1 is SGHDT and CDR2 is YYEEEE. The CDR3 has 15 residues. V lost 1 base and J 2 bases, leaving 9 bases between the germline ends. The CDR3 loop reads CASSLQTENTGELFF. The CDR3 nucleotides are TGTGCCAGCAGCTTGCAAACAGAAAACACCGGGGAGCTGTTTTTT.

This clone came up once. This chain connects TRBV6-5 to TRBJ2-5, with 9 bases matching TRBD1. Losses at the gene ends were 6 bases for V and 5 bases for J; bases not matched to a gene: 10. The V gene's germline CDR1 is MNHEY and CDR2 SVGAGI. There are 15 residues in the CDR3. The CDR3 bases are TGTGCCAGCAGCCTTGGACAGGGGATCGAGGAGACCCAGTACTTC. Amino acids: CASSLGQGIEETQYF.